This T cell receptor beta chain is drawn from a study of shared clonotypes between healthy human individuals. Data came from immunoSEQ multiplex PCR; TCRdb stores just in-frame clones and leaves some out. The table includes some 2,400,000 clones, 95% detected once. The table lists this clone with a count of one. V lost 8 bases, J lost 10 bases, and 6 bases stayed unmatched. Germline V CDR1 and CDR2: GTSNPN, SVGIG (reference sequence). The CDR3 spans 13 residues. This chain uses TRBV30 with TRBJ2-1, with 15 positions matching TRBD2. The receptor was isolated from a man in his late teens or twenties in good health. The source material was naive CD4+ T cells sorted from blood. Subset indicated: CD45RA+ positively selected. CDR3 loop: CAGTSGGLREQFF. As DNA, the CDR3 is TGTGCCGGGACTAGCGGGGGGTTGAGGGAGCAGTTCTTC.